Described below is a single T cell receptor beta chain sequence and its context. V was trimmed by 3 bases and J by 3 bases, leaving 8 bases between them. Germline assignment: CDR1 LGHNA and CDR2 YNFKEQ. The CDR3 sequence is 13 residues long. These data belong to a study of blood T cell repertoires in COVID-19. TCRdb's copy holds only in-frame clones and misses some; the assay was immunoSEQ multiplex PCR. The data contain under 350,000 clones, around 90% of them singletons. Specimen: peripheral blood. The chain carries TRBV4-2 and TRBJ1-1; D call uncertain. The source of this sequence is a man between 45 and 60 years old with acute or convalescent COVID-19. DNA for the CDR3: TGTGCCAGCAGCCAGGCTCCAGACACTGAAGCTTTCTTT. Translating gives CASSQAPDTEAFF.